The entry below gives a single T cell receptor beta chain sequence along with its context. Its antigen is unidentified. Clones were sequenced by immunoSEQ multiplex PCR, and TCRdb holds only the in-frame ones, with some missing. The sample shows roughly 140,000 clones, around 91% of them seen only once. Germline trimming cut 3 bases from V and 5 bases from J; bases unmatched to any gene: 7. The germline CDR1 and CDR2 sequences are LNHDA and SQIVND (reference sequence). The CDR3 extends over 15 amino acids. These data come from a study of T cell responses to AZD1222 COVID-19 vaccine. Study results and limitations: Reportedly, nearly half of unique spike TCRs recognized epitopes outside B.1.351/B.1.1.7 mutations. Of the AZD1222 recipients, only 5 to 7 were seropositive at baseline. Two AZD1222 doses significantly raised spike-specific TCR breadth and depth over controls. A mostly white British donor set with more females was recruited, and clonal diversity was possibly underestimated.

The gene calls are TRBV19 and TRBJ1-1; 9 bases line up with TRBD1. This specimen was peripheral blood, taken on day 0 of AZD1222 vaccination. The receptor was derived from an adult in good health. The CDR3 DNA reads TGTGCCAGTAGTATCGGCCGGACAGGGGAAACTGAAGCTTTCTTT. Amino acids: CASSIGRTGETEAFF.